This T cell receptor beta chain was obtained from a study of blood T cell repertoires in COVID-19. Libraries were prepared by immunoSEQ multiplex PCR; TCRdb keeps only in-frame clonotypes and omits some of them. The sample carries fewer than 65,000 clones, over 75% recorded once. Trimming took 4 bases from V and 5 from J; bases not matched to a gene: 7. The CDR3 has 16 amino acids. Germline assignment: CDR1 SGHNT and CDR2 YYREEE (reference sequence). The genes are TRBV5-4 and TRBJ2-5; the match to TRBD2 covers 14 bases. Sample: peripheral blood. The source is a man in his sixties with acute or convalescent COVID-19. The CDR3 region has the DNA TGTGCCAGCAGCCTCGGGACTAGCGGGGGCGGGGAGACCCAGTACTTC. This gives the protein CASSLGTSGGGETQYF.